The TCR beta chain under discussion was sequenced for a study of siplizumab effects on memory and regulatory T cells. Some clones are missing from TCRdb's copy, which holds only in-frame ones; the method was immunoSEQ multiplex PCR. There are 90,000 to 110,000 clones in the sample; about 92% occur only once, and 0.75% lies in the top ten. V lost 0 bases to trimming and J lost 2 bases, with 11 bases between them. The CDR3 is made up of 15 amino acids. Germline loops: CDR1 SGHTA, CDR2 FQGNSA. What was sequenced was Tregs sorted from blood. J is TRBJ2-7 and V is TRBV7-2; D unclear. The clonotype was recovered from a human donor in good health. CDR3 bases: TGTGCCAGCAGCTTAGCCCCGGGTCAAGCCTACGAGCAGTACTTC. Translating gives CASSLAPGQAYEQYF.